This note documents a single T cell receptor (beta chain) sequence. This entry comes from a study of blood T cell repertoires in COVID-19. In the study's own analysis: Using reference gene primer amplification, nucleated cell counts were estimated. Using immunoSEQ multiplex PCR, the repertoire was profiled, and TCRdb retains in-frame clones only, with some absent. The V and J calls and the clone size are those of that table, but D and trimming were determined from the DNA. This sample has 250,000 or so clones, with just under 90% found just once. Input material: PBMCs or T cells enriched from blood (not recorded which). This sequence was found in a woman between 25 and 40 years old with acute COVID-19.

The CDR3 sequence is CASSLDRGGGYTF. Written as DNA, the CDR3 is TGCGCCAGCAGCTTGGACAGGGGAGGTGGCTACACCTTC. The chain couples TRBV5-1 to TRBJ1-2, with 7 bases lining up with TRBD1. V dropped 0 bases and J dropped 7; count of bases not matched to a gene: 3. This CDR3 comprises 13 residues. CDR1 SGHRS and CDR2 YFSETQ come from the germline V gene.